These 5 T cell receptor beta chains were all obtained from the same sample, sequenced in a study of blood T cell repertoires in COVID-19. Here immunoSEQ multiplex PCR was the method, and the copy in TCRdb shows in-frame clones only, minus some. The sample has over 85,000 clones, around nine tenths seen once. Sequencing input: peripheral blood. The receptors here all came from a man over 45 with active or convalescent COVID-19.

The chain recombines TRBV5-1 with TRBJ1-6; perhaps TRBD1 as D (6 bases). The CDR3 sequence is 15 residues long. Germline V gene lookup returns CDR1 SGHRS and CDR2 YFSETQ. The ends were cut back, 3 bases at V and 10 bases at J, with 17 bases in the middle. This CDR3 reads CASSSGTGMESPLHF. The CDR3 DNA reads TGCGCCAGCAGCTCCGGTACAGGGATGGAATCACCCCTCCACTTT.

CDR3 sequence: CASSEGPGRETQYF. The CDR3 DNA sequence: TGTGCCAGCAGTGAAGGCCCGGGGAGGGAGACCCAGTACTTC. J is TRBJ2-5 and V is TRBV6-1; tentative D call: TRBD2 (6 bases). V was trimmed by 1 base and J by 5 bases, leaving 11 bases between them. The CDR3 is 14 residues long. CDR1 MNHNS and CDR2 SASEGT come from the germline V gene.

The chain is built from TRBV12-1 and TRBJ1-3; TRBD1, the table's D call, was not compared with the DNA. TRBV12-1 is a recognized pseudogene. CDR3 size: 17 residues. CDR3 in DNA: TGTGCCAGCAGTTTACCAACAGGGAACTCCGCTGGAAACACCATATATTTT. Translation gives CASSLPTGNSAGNTIYF.

Concerning this clone itself: The same CDR3 also results from other DNA sequences found in this sample. The rearrangement uses TRBV30 and TRBJ2-7; D may be TRBD2 (5 bases). V shed 5 bases and J shed 1 base, with 6 bases lying between them. CDR3 length: 11 residues. The germline V gene has CDR1 GTSNPN and CDR2 SVGIG (reference sequence). The CDR3 spells CAWGLSYEQYF. DNA for the CDR3: TGTGCCTGGGGACTTTCCTACGAGCAGTACTTC.

The chain joins TRBV7-8 to TRBJ2-1, with 14 bases aligning to TRBD2. With 2 bases clipped from V and 15 bases from J, the junction kept 9 bases outside the gene matches. Germline loops: CDR1 SGHVS, CDR2 FQNEAQ. CDR3 length equals 15 residues. CDR3 sequence (DNA): TGTGCCAGCAGCTTACCCGGGACTAGCGGGGGAGGTACGTTCTTC. It is translated as CASSLPGTSGGGTFF.